Given below is one T cell receptor (beta chain) in context. The antigen this receptor binds is unknown. No much larger clonotype is one base removed from it; base qualities were not supplied. The data were obtained in a study of read filtering for tumor transcriptome and immune sequencing (TCRdb year 2020). About the investigation overall: The cohort had 16 to 20 male and more than 12 female patients with a mean age of roughly 62 years, ranging from roughly 40 to 90. Under revised international staging, fewer than ten patients fell into R-ISS I, around 15 into R-ISS II and more than five into R-ISS III. Whole-transcriptome libraries were prepared with the TruSeq RNA Access Library Prep Kit after DNase treatment. Per sample, about 4.05 to 10.27 million TCR-region mapped reads were obtained with IR-seq, compared with only about 85 to 1,400 with RNA-seq. TCR repertoires obtained by targeted immune repertoire sequencing and by bulk whole-transcriptome sequencing performed on the same bone marrow samples were compared. One of the main goals was to work out a read-filtering strategy for immune repertoire data, in particular whether clonotypes backed by only a single read should be removed.

Bone marrow was sampled from every patient at the time of active disease. Bone marrow mononuclear cells were isolated by Ficoll-Hypaque density gradient centrifugation. Myeloma plasma cells were removed and CD138-negative cells were obtained by negative selection following labeling with CD138 magnetic microbeads on a MACS separator. Flow cytometry on an Attune NxT with CD138 antibodies was used to check the purity of the isolated cells. TRIzol reagent was used to extract total RNA, which was then quantified with a NanoDrop spectrophotometer. Paired RNA-seq and IR-seq were performed on the CD138-negative bone marrow sample of each patient. The paper's findings and limits, for the study overall: The correlation between IR-seq and RNA-seq shared clonotype proportions was increased by removal of single-read clonotypes. In IR-seq, around 85% of clonotypes but 3% to 4% of total reads were represented by single-read clonotypes, whereas in RNA-seq, 65% to 75% of clonotypes and approximately 45% of reads were represented by single-read clonotypes. Compared with RNA-seq, IR-seq captured clonotypes at much greater depth and more reliably, and a smaller IR-seq throughput was enough to identify most of the shared clonotypes. The sorted CD138-negative fraction was a mixed bone marrow immune population, not purified T cells.

The germline V gene encodes CDR1 MGHRA and CDR2 YSYEKL. From cysteine to phenylalanine, the CDR3 is 15 amino acids long. The only DNA kept is the CDR3, 45 bases in frame from the first base. Between the V and J ends, shortened by 0 bases and 4 bases respectively, the junction contains 10 bases. TCR libraries were built from approximately 400 ng RNA with the Immunoverse kit, using molecular barcoded adaptors covering alpha/delta and beta/gamma chains. TCR library preparation used the same RNA that went into transcriptome sequencing. TCR libraries were sequenced on an Illumina HiSeq 4000 with 2 x 150 cycles. As for the authors' bioinformatics: With MiXCR, TCR reads were aligned to human V, D, J and C references and assembled into CDR3 clonotypes, with quality filtering and error correction included. The tcR package in R was used to analyze clonotype counts and gene usage diversity. For inspection of raw mapping reads, RNA-seq reads were mapped by STAR aligner version 2.5.3a onto GRCh37 of the human genome. IR-seq fastq files were randomly downsampled with Seqtk 1.3 to test the effect of sequencing depth on detected clonotypes. The public reads were run again by TCRdb, first through fastp at Q25 and then through MiXCR, and only productive beta chains were kept. Rows merge per CDR3 protein into single entries with the most common DNA and genes. The V and J calls, along with clone size, are taken from TCRdb and not from the paper's own processing. This sample comprises approximately 140,000 distinct CDR3 sequences, roughly an eighth of them detected only once. The top ten clones comprise roughly 7.6% of the sample.

The V and J genes are TRBV4-1 and TRBJ1-3, with TRBD1 perhaps the D gene, on 5 matching bases. The TCR was taken from a donor at least 40 years old with multiple myeloma. What was sequenced was a population of CD138-negative cells sorted from bone marrow. The sample's cell subset or site label is to be understood as: bone marrow mononuclear cells depleted of CD138+ plasma/myeloma cells by negative magnetic selection. The nucleotide sequence is given as TGCGCCAGCAGCCAAGACCGGGGGAGCGGAAACACCATATATTTT. This is translated as CASSQDRGSGNTIYF.